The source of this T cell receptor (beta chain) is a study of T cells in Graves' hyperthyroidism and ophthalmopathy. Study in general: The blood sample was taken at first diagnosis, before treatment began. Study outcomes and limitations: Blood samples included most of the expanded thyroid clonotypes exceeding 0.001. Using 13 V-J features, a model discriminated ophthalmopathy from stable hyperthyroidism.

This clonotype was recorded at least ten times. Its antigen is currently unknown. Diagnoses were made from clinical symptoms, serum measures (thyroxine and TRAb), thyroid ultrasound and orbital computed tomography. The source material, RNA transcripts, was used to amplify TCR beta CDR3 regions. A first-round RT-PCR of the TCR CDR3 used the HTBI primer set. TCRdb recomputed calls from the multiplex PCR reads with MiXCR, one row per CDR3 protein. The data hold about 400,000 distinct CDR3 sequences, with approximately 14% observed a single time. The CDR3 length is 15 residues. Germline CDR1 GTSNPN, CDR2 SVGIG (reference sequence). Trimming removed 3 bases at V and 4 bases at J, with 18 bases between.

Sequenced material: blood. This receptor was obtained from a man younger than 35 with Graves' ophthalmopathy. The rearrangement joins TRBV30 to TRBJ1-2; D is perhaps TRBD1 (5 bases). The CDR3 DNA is TGTGCCTGGAGCGCCGGAGGGGCGCAGAGCTATGGCTACACCTTC. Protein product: CAWSAGGAQSYGYTF.